The 25 T cell receptor beta chains below all came from one sample that was sequenced in a study of cytotoxic CD8 clonotypes in ibrutinib-treated CLL. Method: immunoSEQ multiplex PCR; TCRdb's copy keeps in-frame clones and lacks some. The table records 100,000 to 150,000 clones, 80% to 90% of them present only once. The specimen was PBMCs, collected after 24 months of ibrutinib treatment. The receptors come from a human donor with chronic lymphocytic leukemia.

As for this clone: At one end, the junction sequence differs from germline, possibly due to a read error. This rearrangement joins TRBV6-5 to TRBJ1-1; a possible D gene is TRBD1 (5 bases). This CDR3 is 12 amino acids long. Germline V CDR1 and CDR2: MNHEY, SVGAGI. CDR3 bases: TGTGCCAGCAGTTACTCGGGGGGTCGAATATCTTTT. It codes for CASSYSGGRISF.

V gene TRBV4-3 combines with J gene TRBJ2-1, with 9 bases that match TRBD2. Per germline, CDR1 LGHNA and CDR2 YSLEER. With V trimmed by 5 bases and J by 6 bases, 5 bases remained unmatched. The CDR3 consists of 14 residues. In DNA, the CDR3 is TGCGCCAGCAGCACGGGACTAGCAAGCAATGAGCAGTTCTTC. Translation gives CASSTGLASNEQFF.

The gene calls are TRBV19 and TRBJ2-5; D is unresolved. The CDR3 is 11 residues long. The V and J ends lost 1 base and 6 bases respectively, with 3 bases between them. Germline V CDR1 and CDR2: LNHDA, SQIVND (reference sequence). CDR3 bases: TGTGCCAGTAGTATAGGCCAGACCCAGTACTTC. Its translation is CASSIGQTQYF.

The CDR3 loop reads CASSLRRNRDTQYF. DNA of the CDR3: TGTGCCAGCAGTTTAAGGAGAAACAGAGATACGCAGTATTTT. The chain recombines TRBV27 with TRBJ2-3; no firm D call. CDR1 is MNHEY and CDR2 is SMNVEV in the germline V gene (reference sequence). CDR3 length: 14 amino acids. The V end lost 2 bases, the J end lost 5 bases, and 11 bases lay between the germline ends.

The CDR3 protein is CASSFPPPGQKEGNEQFF. The DNA of the CDR3 is TGTGCCAGCAGTTTCCCCCCGCCGGGACAAAAGGAGGGAAATGAGCAGTTCTTC. This rearrangement joins TRBV27 to TRBJ2-1; D is possibly TRBD1 or TRBD2 (6 bases each). The V end was cut by 3 bases, the J end by 7 bases, with 25 bases between. Germline V gene data show CDR1 as MNHEY and CDR2 as SMNVEV (reference sequence). This CDR3 has 18 amino acids.

The V and J genes are TRBV13 and TRBJ1-1; the D gene is possibly TRBD1 (6 bases). Germline V gene sequence: CDR1 PRHDT, CDR2 FYEKMQ (reference sequence). Trimming pared 2 bases from V and 6 bases from J, leaving 13 bases between. The CDR3 consists of 14 residues. CDR3 DNA sequence: TGTGCCAGCAGCTTAAGGCATGAGGGGGCTGAAGCTTTCTTT. Translating gives CASSLRHEGAEAFF. Full variable domain (rest looked up from reference TRBV13 and TRBJ1-1): AAGVIQSPRHLIKEKRETATLKCYPIPRHDTVYWYQQGPGQDPQFLISFYEKMQSDKGSIPDRFSAQQFSDYHSELNMSSLELGDSALYFCASSLRHEGAEAFFGQGTRLTVV.

This chain links TRBV19 with TRBJ1-5; 7 bases match TRBD1. The CDR3 runs 15 residues. Germline V gives CDR1 LNHDA, CDR2 SQIVND (reference sequence). V shed 7 bases and J 0 bases; nucleotides not matched to a gene: 6. The CDR3 loop is CASTVDRSSNQPQHF. CDR3 coding DNA: TGTGCCAGTACCGTGGACAGGTCTAGCAATCAGCCCCAGCATTTT.

The gene calls are TRBV7-3 and TRBJ2-3, with 7 positions matching TRBD2. Germline loops: CDR1 SGHTA, CDR2 FQGTGA. The CDR3 length is 15 residues. The trim removed 5 bases at V and 0 bases at J, leaving 5 bases unmatched. The CDR3, as DNA: TGTGCCAGCAGCATTAGCGGGCATAGCACAGATACGCAGTATTTT. As protein: CASSISGHSTDTQYF.

This clone was picked up a small number of times. The chain is built from TRBV27 and TRBJ1-2; D not certain. Per the germline V gene, CDR1 is MNHEY and CDR2 is SMNVEV (reference sequence). The CDR3 is 14 residues long. V was trimmed by 3 bases and J by 2 bases, leaving 10 bases between them. The CDR3 is CASSFRPTNYGYTF. The CDR3 bases are TGTGCCAGCAGTTTTAGGCCGACGAACTATGGCTACACCTTC.

The table lists this clone with a count of one. The rearrangement joins TRBV6-4 to TRBJ1-1, with a possible D match to TRBD1 (5 bases). Germline V lookup: CDR1 MRHNA, CDR2 SNTAGT. The length of the CDR3 is 14 residues. Trimming took 6 bases from V and 1 from J, leaving 12 bases between them. Here the CDR3 reads CASSLGQGNTEAFF. As DNA, the CDR3 is TGTGCCAGCAGCCTGGGCCAGGGGAACACTGAAGCTTTCTTT.

The V call is TRBV6-5, the J call TRBJ1-3, with D possibly being TRBD1 (5 bases). V shed 9 bases and J shed 4 bases, with 16 bases lying between them. The CDR3 totals 14 residues. The germline V gene has CDR1 MNHEY and CDR2 SVGAGI. CDR3 residues: CASGARILGNTIYF. The CDR3 nucleotides are TGTGCCAGTGGGGCCCGGATTCTCGGAAACACCATATATTTT.

This clone was counted a single time. The CDR3 region is CASSRDYNTEAFF. The CDR3, as DNA: TGTGCCAGCAGCCGAGATTATAACACTGAAGCTTTCTTT. The chain carries TRBV7-9 and TRBJ1-1; D not certain. V was shortened by 5 bases and J by 2 bases, with 9 bases between the two germline ends. Germline V gene lookup returns CDR1 SEHNR and CDR2 FQNEAQ (reference sequence). The CDR3 is 13 amino acids. Variable domain in full (rest from reference TRBV7-9 and TRBJ1-1): DTGVSQNPRHKITKRGQNVTFRCDPISEHNRLYWYRQTLGQGPEFLTYFQNEAQLEKSRLLSDRFSAERPKGSFSTLEIQRTEQGDSAMYLCASSRDYNTEAFFGQGTRLTVV.

DNA of the CDR3: TGTGCCAGCAGCCCGACAGGGTACGACTATGGCTACACCTTC. Protein sequence: CASSPTGYDYGYTF. The rearrangement links TRBV5-4 to TRBJ1-2; 7 bases agree with TRBD1. V gave up 4 bases and J gave up 3 bases; unmatched junction bases: 6. The CDR3 loop spans 14 amino acids. Germline lookup yields CDR1 SGHNT and CDR2 YYREEE (reference sequence). The whole variable domain, remainder taken from reference TRBV5-4 and TRBJ1-2, is ETGVTQSPTHLIKTRGQQVTLRCSSQSGHNTVSWYQQALGQGPQFIFQYYREEENGRGNFPPRFSGLQFPNYSSELNVNALELDDSALYLCASSPTGYDYGYTFGSGTRLTVV.

The chain links TRBV9 to TRBJ2-3; 9 nucleotides match TRBD2. This CDR3 has 16 residues. Germline values: CDR1 SGDLS, CDR2 YYNGEE. V shed 0 bases, J shed 5 bases, and the junction held 7 bases outside the gene matches. CDR3: CASSVVGGGALDTQYF. CDR3 bases: TGTGCCAGCAGCGTAGTCGGCGGGGGGGCATTAGATACGCAGTATTTT.

The chain is built from TRBV7-2 and TRBJ2-2; D uncertain. The CDR3 length is 14 residues. V was shortened by 1 base and J by 7 bases, with 10 bases between the two germline ends. The germline CDR1 and CDR2 sequences are SGHTA and FQGNSA. For the CDR3, the DNA is TGTGCCAGCAGCTTAGTGAGTTCGGGCGGGGAGCTGTTTTTT. It encodes CASSLVSSGGELFF.

The chain employs TRBV4-1 and TRBJ2-3; the D gene is possibly TRBD1 (5 bases). The CDR3 covers 19 residues. The germline CDR1 and CDR2 sequences are MGHRA and YSYEKL. Trimming shortened V by 1 base and J by 2 bases, and 22 bases separated the two germline ends. The CDR3 bases are TGCGCCAGCAGCCAAGTCGGGCCTCGACAGCCAAACACCACAGATACGCAGTATTTT. It codes for CASSQVGPRQPNTTDTQYF.

In this sample, this clone turned up once. The rearrangement uses TRBV7-6 and TRBJ2-1, with no clear D. This CDR3 is built from 17 residues. From germline, CDR1 is SGHVS and CDR2 FNYEAQ. V shed 2 bases and J shed 9 bases, with 23 bases lying between them. CDR3 sequence: CASSLFLPSLGKGEQFF. The CDR3 DNA is TGTGCCAGCAGCTTATTTCTCCCCAGCCTAGGGAAAGGTGAGCAGTTCTTC.

J is TRBJ2-3 and V is TRBV7-7; TRBD1 agrees at 8 bases. From germline, CDR1 is SSHAT and CDR2 FNYEAQ (reference sequence). The CDR3 sequence is 14 residues long. V shed 6 bases, J shed 1 base, and the junction held 3 bases outside the gene matches. CDR3 sequence: CASSLQGGTDTQYF. CDR3 coding DNA: TGTGCCAGCAGTTTACAGGGGGGCACAGATACGCAGTATTTT.

V usage is TRBV10-3 and J usage is TRBJ2-7; 7 positions agree with TRBD2. This CDR3 has 16 residues. Germline assignment: CDR1 ENHRY and CDR2 SYGVKD. V was pared by 0 bases and J by 3 bases, with 8 bases of the junction left unmatched. The DNA for the CDR3 is TGTGCCATCAGTGAGTCCGCAGGGACTATACTCTACGAGCAGTACTTC. Residues: CAISESAGTILYEQYF.

The J gene is TRBJ1-1, the V gene TRBV19; maybe TRBD1 (5 bases). Trimming took off 7 bases at V and 1 base at J, with 13 bases between the two ends. Germline V gene sequence: CDR1 LNHDA, CDR2 SQIVND (reference sequence). The CDR3 is 14 amino acids. The CDR3 reads CASNPGRSNTEAFF. The CDR3 DNA follows: TGTGCCAGTAACCCGGGACGGTCGAACACTGAAGCTTTCTTT.

V usage is TRBV11-2 and J usage is TRBJ2-3; 7 nucleotides match TRBD1. The CDR3 has 15 amino acids. With 0 bases clipped from V and 4 bases from J, the junction kept 4 bases outside the gene matches. Germline CDR1 and CDR2: SGHAT and FQNNGV. The CDR3: CASSLDPQGADTQYF. The CDR3 DNA is TGTGCCAGCAGCTTAGATCCGCAGGGGGCAGATACGCAGTATTTT. Full variable domain (outside the CDR3, taken from reference TRBV11-2 and TRBJ2-3): EAGVAQSPRYKIIEKRQSVAFWCNPISGHATLYWYQQILGQGPKLLIQFQNNGVVDDSQLPKDRFSAERLKGVDSTLKIQPAKLEDSAVYLCASSLDPQGADTQYFGPGTRLTVL.

This sequence joins TRBV6-1 and TRBJ2-1; D gene unclear. The CDR3 is 19 residues long. The V gene's germline CDR1 is MNHNS and CDR2 SASEGT. V was cut by 4 bases and J by 3 bases, with 25 bases left in between. The CDR3 spells CASSAMPPALQISYNEQFF. DNA of the CDR3: TGTGCCAGCAGTGCTATGCCCCCGGCACTACAGATTAGCTACAATGAGCAGTTCTTC.

This chain joins TRBV2 and TRBJ2-1, with D unclear. The CDR3 length is 13 residues. The V end lost 6 bases, the J end lost 6 bases, and 12 bases lay between the germline ends. The germline V gene has CDR1 SNHLY and CDR2 FYNNEI. The CDR3 loop reads CASRDRVVNEQFF. In DNA, the CDR3 is TGTGCCAGCAGGGACCGGGTCGTCAATGAGCAGTTCTTC.

The V and J genes are TRBV4-3 and TRBJ2-5; a possible D gene is TRBD2 (5 bases). Trimming cost V 4 bases and J 5 bases, with 11 bases left between them. Germline CDR1 and CDR2: LGHNA and YSLEER. The length of the CDR3 is 13 residues. The CDR3 loop is CASSREKGETQYF. CDR3 DNA: TGCGCCAGCAGCCGGGAGAAAGGGGAGACCCAGTACTTC.

The chain recombines TRBV29-1 with TRBJ1-3; tentative D call: TRBD1 (5 bases). The CDR3 has 12 residues. Germline-derived CDR1 and CDR2 are SQVTM and ANQGSEA. V shed 4 bases and J shed 4 bases, with 8 bases lying between them. The DNA for the CDR3 is TGCAGCGTTGGCGACAGAGGAAACACCATATATTTT. It is translated as CSVGDRGNTIYF.